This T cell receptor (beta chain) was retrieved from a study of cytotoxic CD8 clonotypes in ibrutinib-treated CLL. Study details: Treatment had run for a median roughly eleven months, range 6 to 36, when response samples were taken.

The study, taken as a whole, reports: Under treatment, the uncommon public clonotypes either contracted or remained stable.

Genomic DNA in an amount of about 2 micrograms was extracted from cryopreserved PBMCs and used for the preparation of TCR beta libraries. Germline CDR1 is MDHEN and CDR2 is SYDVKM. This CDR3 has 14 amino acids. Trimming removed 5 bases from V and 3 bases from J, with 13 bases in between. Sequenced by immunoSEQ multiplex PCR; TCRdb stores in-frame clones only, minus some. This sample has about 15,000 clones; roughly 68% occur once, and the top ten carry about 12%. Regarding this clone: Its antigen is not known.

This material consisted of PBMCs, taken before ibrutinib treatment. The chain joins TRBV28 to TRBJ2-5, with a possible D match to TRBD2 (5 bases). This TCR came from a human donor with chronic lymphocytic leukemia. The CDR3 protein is CASSAGGWEETQYF. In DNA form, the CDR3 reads TGTGCCAGCAGTGCTGGCGGGTGGGAAGAGACCCAGTACTTC.